These 8 T cell receptor beta chains originate from one sample sequenced in a study of post-analysis software for immune sequencing data. The study's findings and limits: Controls had lower frequencies than patients of a few TRBV segments, which included TRBV5-6, TRBV5-1 and TRBV20-1.

cDNA libraries for TCR beta contained unique molecular identifiers. Each CDR3 protein gets one entry after TCRdb re-called the PCR reads with MiXCR. The sample contains 500,000 to 600,000 distinct CDR3 sequences, about 40% of which appear only once. These receptors' antigens are unknown. The sequenced sample consisted of blood. Receptors originate from a girl aged 5-17 years with multiple sclerosis.

The chain is built from TRBV7-3 and TRBJ2-3; 10 nucleotides agree with TRBD2. The CDR3 runs to 15 residues. V trimming: 3 bases; J trimming: 5 bases; junction bases outside the gene matches: 5. Germline CDR1 is SGHTA and CDR2 is FQGTGA. For the CDR3, the DNA is TGTGCCAGCAGCTTGAGCGGGGGGGCCATAGATACGCAGTATTTT. Translation gives CASSLSGGAIDTQYF.

A remark on this clonotype: One end of the junction does not line up with germline, which may come from a read error. The chain has TRBV6-5 and TRBJ2-7; 8 bases align to TRBD1. This CDR3 comprises 15 residues. Germline loops: CDR1 MNHEY, CDR2 SVGAGI. CDR3 bases: TGTACCAGCAGTTACCGGAACAGGGGGAAGGGCGAGCAGTACTTC. It translates to CTSSYRNRGKGEQYF.

V usage is TRBV6-6 and J usage is TRBJ2-4; 7 bases map to TRBD1. The J call may be incorrect, as the DNA end agrees better with TRBJ2-5. This CDR3 region has 13 residues. Germline-derived CDR1 and CDR2 are MNHNY and SVGAGI (reference sequence). CDR3: CASSWTGGETQYF. The CDR3, as DNA: TGTGCCAGCAGTTGGACAGGTGGAGAGACCCAGTACTTC.

The chain links TRBV7-2 to TRBJ2-7; D may match TRBD1 or TRBD2 (6 bases each). Germline assignment: CDR1 SGHTA and CDR2 FQGNSA. The CDR3 totals 16 residues. Trimming stripped 5 bases from V and 6 bases from J, with 23 bases between. The DNA of the CDR3 is TGTGCCAGCAGCCCAGTGGGGGCGCTAGCGTCGGGCGAGCAGTACTTC. Translation: CASSPVGALASGEQYF.

This chain connects TRBV6-5 to TRBJ1-6; D call uncertain. The length of the CDR3 is 18 residues. Per germline, CDR1 MNHEY and CDR2 SVGAGI. The V end was cut by 3 bases, the J end by 0 bases, with 15 bases between. The DNA for the CDR3 is TGTGCCAGCAGTTATAGGGCAGATCGACGCTCCTATAATTCACCCCTCCACTTT. Its protein is CASSYRADRRSYNSPLHF.

This clonotype showed up just once. This sequence joins TRBV9 and TRBJ1-1; 10 bases line up with TRBD1. The CDR3 runs 15 residues. Trimming took 1 base from V and 3 from J; bases not matched to a gene: 3. CDR1 is SGDLS and CDR2 is YYNGEE in the germline V gene. CDR3 sequence: CASSVTGTGDTEAFF. The CDR3 nucleotides read TGTGCCAGCAGCGTAACGGGGACAGGGGACACTGAAGCTTTCTTT.

V gene TRBV6-5 combines with J gene TRBJ2-7; the D gene is possibly TRBD1 (5 bases). Trimming shortened V by 2 bases and J by 1 base, and 15 bases separated the two germline ends. Germline CDR1 reads MNHEY; CDR2 reads SVGAGI. The CDR3 loop spans 16 amino acids. The CDR3 DNA is TGTGCCAGCAGTTACGGGGCCCTACCTAAATCCTACGAGCAGTACTTC. Translated: CASSYGALPKSYEQYF.

The CDR3 protein is CSATTTGVANYGYTF. CDR3 nucleotide sequence: TGCAGTGCTACTACGACAGGGGTGGCTAACTATGGCTACACCTTC. This chain links TRBV20-1 with TRBJ1-2, with TRBD1 identical over 8 bases. V was clipped by 4 bases and J by 0 bases; unmatched bases: 7. This CDR3 is built from 15 residues. The germline V gene encodes CDR1 DFQATT and CDR2 SNEGSKA (reference sequence).